The rows below give T cell receptor beta chains drawn from one sample of a study of shared clonotypes between healthy human individuals. Libraries were prepared by immunoSEQ multiplex PCR; TCRdb keeps only in-frame clonotypes and omits some of them. Altogether around 690,000 clones are present, about 90% being singletons, with the ten largest covering 34%. The sample consisted of memory CD8+ T cells from PBMCs. The receptors derive from a man between 18 and 35 years old in good health. Some clones in this sample may be carry-over from other donors' samples. CDR3s include the opening cysteine and the closing phenylalanine or tryptophan. Fields, in order: V gene, J gene, clone size, D gene, CDR3 protein, CDR3 DNA. A D gene is named only where the DNA matches it firmly. Clone size appears in some rows only: once, few, many, or a class for an expanded clone.

TRBV11-2,TRBJ2-7,.,TRBD2,CASSFGTSRYYEQYF,TGTGCCAGCAGCTTTGGGACTAGCAGATACTACGAGCAGTACTTC
TRBV13,TRBJ1-1,few,TRBD1,CASSLTMTGDEAFF,TGTGCCAGCAGCTTAACCATGACAGGGGATGAAGCTTTCTTT
TRBV7-9,TRBJ1-1,.,.,CASSPPRRYTEAFF,TGTGCCAGCAGCCCGCCCAGGAGATACACTGAAGCTTTCTTT
TRBV5-1,TRBJ2-7,.,.,CASSSTEQYF,TGCGCCAGCAGCTCGACGGAGCAGTACTTC
TRBV6-5,TRBJ1-1,.,.,CASSSGHLTEAFF,TGTGCCAGCAGTTCCGGACACCTCACTGAAGCTTTCTTT
TRBV6-1,TRBJ2-7,.,TRBD1,CASREGRTGSYEQYF,TGTGCCAGCAGGGAAGGACGGACAGGGTCCTACGAGCAGTACTTC
TRBV10-1,TRBJ1-5,.,.,CASRPRRGERERPGHQPQHF,TGCGCCAGCAGACCTAGGAGGGGAGAACGGGAACGTCCAGGACATCAGCCCCAGCATTTT
TRBV2,TRBJ1-1,.,.,CASRESRFMNTEAFF,TGTGCCAGCAGAGAGAGTCGGTTCATGAACACTGAAGCTTTCTTT
TRBV9,TRBJ1-3,.,.,CASRDGNSGNTIYF,TGTGCCAGCAGGGACGGGAACTCTGGAAACACCATATATTTT
TRBV15,TRBJ2-3,once,TRBD1,CATSRPSGTARTDTQYF,TGTGCCACCAGCAGACCCTCCGGGACAGCGAGGACAGATACGCAGTATTTT
TRBV7-9,TRBJ2-5,.,.,CASSRPIDQETQYF,TGTGCCAGCAGCCGACCTATTGATCAAGAGACCCAGTACTTC
TRBV5-1,TRBJ2-5,.,TRBD1,CASSRTPGQGLGAAQETQYF,TGCGCCAGCAGCAGGACTCCGGGACAGGGCTTGGGGGCCGCACAAGAGACCCAGTACTTC
TRBV10-3,TRBJ2-7,once,.,CAITDRQTEPYEQYF,TGTGCCATCACCGATCGCCAGACAGAACCCTACGAGCAGTACTTC
TRBV7-9,TRBJ1-4,.,.,CASSLVGTDNEKLFF,TGTGCCAGCAGCTTAGTGGGGACGGATAATGAAAAACTGTTTTTT
TRBV30,TRBJ2-5,.,.,CAWSVTRTAQETQYF,TGTGCCTGGAGTGTGACGCGGACAGCCCAAGAGACCCAGTACTTC
TRBV4-1,TRBJ2-3,once,.,CASSRRQGGVDTQYF,TGCGCCAGCAGCCGTAGACAGGGCGGGGTGGATACGCAGTATTTT
TRBV30,TRBJ1-2,.,TRBD1,CAWRPIRGGYTF,TGTGCCTGGAGGCCGATCAGGGGGGGCTACACCTTC
TRBV10-3,TRBJ1-1,.,.,CAISESVWTLEAFF,TGTGCCATCAGTGAGTCGGTCTGGACTTTGGAAGCTTTCTTT
TRBV7-8,TRBJ2-7,.,TRBD2,CASSLARPRVAGGAGDEQYF,TGTGCCAGCAGCTTAGCGCGCCCCCGGGTAGCGGGAGGGGCGGGTGACGAGCAGTACTTC
TRBV10-3,TRBJ2-3,.,TRBD1,CAISGPDRARGTSTDTQYF,TGTGCCATCAGTGGACCGGACAGGGCGAGGGGTACTAGCACAGATACGCAGTATTTT
TRBV27,TRBJ2-7,.,.,CASSLGQNYEQYF,TGTGCCAGCAGTTTGGGACAAAACTACGAGCAGTACTTC
TRBV2,TRBJ2-2,.,TRBD2,CASSWGGRVDTGELFF,TGTGCCAGCAGCTGGGGGGGTCGCGTAGACACCGGGGAGCTGTTTTTT